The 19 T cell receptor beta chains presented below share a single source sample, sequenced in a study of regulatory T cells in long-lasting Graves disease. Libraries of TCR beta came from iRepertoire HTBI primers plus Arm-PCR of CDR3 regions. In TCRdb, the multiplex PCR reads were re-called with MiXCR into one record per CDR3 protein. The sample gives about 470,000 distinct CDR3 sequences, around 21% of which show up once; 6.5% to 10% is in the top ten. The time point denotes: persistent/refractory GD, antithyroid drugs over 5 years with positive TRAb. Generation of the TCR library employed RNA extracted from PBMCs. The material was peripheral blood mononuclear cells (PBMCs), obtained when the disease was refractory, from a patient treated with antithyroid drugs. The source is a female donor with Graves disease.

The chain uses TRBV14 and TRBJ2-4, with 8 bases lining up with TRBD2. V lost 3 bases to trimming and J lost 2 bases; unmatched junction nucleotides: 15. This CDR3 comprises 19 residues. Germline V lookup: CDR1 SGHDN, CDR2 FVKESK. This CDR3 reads CASSHPASRGGFTKNIQYF. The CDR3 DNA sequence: TGTGCCAGCAGCCACCCCGCGTCTCGGGGGGGTTTCACCAAAAACATTCAGTACTTC.

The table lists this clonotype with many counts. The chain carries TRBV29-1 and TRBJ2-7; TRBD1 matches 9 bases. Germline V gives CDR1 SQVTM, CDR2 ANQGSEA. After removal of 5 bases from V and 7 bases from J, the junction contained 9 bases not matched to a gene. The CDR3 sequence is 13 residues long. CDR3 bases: TGCAGCGTTTCCAAGGACAGGGGCAAAGAGCAGTACTTC. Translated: CSVSKDRGKEQYF.

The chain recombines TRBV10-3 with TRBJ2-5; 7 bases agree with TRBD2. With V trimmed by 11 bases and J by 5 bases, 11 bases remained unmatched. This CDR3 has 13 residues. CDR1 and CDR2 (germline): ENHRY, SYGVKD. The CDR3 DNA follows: TGTGCCTCGCAGTGGGGGGGTCGTGAGACCCAGTACTTC. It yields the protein CASQWGGRETQYF.

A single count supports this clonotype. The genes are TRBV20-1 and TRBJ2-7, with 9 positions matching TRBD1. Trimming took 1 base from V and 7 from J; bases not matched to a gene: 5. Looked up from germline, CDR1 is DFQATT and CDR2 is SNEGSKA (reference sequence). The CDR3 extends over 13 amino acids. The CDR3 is CSARGDREWEQYF. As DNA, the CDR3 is TGCAGTGCTAGAGGGGACAGGGAATGGGAGCAGTACTTC.

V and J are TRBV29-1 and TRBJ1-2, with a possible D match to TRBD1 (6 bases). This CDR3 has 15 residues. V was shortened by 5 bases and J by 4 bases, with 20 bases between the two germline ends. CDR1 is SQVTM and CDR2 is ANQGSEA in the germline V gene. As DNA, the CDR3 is TGCAGCGTTACCCCCAGGGCAGGGGAGGGCTATGGCTACACCTTC. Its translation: CSVTPRAGEGYGYTF.

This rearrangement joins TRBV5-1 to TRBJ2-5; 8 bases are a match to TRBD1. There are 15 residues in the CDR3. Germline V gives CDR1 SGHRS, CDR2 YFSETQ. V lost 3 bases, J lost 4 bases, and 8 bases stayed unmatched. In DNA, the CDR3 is TGCGCCAGCAGCTATATTTCAGGGGGCAGAGAGACCCAGTACTTC. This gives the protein CASSYISGGRETQYF. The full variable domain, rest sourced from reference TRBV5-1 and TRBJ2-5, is KAGVTQTPRYLIKTRGQQVTLSCSPISGHRSVSWYQQTPGQGLQFLFEYFSETQRNKGNFPGRFSGRQFSNSRSEMNVSTLELGDSALYLCASSYISGGRETQYFGPGTRLLVL.

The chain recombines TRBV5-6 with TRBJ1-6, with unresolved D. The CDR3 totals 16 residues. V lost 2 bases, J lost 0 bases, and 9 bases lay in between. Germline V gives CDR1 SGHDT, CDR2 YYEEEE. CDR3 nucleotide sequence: TGTGCCAGCAGCTTACGGATGAGCTCCTATAATTCACCCCTCCACTTT. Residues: CASSLRMSSYNSPLHF. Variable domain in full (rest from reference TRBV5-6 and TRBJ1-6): DAGVTQSPTHLIKTRGQQVTLRCSPKSGHDTVSWYQQALGQGPQFIFQYYEEEERQRGNFPDRFSGHQFPNYSSELNVNALLLGDSALYLCASSLRMSSYNSPLHFGNGTRLTVT.

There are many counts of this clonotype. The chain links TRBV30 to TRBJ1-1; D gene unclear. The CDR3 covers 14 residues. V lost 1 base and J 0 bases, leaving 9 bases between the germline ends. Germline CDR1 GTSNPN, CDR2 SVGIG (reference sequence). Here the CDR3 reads CAWSAGFMNTEAFF. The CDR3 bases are TGTGCCTGGAGTGCAGGATTCATGAACACTGAAGCTTTCTTT.

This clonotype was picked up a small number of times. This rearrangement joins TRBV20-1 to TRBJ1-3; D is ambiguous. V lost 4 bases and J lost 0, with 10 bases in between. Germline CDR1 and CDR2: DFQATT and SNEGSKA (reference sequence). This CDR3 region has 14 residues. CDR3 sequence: CSATRHLSGNTIYF. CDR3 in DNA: TGCAGTGCTACCAGACATCTCTCTGGAAACACCATATATTTT.

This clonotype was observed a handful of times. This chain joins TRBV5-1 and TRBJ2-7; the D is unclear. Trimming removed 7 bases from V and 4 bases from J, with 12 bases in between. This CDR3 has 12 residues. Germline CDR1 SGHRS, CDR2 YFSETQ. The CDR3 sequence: CASGISLYEQYF. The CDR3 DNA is TGCGCCAGCGGAATCTCCCTGTACGAGCAGTACTTC.

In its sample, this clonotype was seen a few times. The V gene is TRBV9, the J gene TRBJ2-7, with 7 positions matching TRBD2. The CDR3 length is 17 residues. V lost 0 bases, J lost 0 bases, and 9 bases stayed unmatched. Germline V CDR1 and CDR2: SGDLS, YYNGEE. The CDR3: CASSVEASGDSSYEQYF. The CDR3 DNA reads TGTGCCAGCAGCGTAGAGGCTAGCGGCGATTCCTCCTACGAGCAGTACTTC.

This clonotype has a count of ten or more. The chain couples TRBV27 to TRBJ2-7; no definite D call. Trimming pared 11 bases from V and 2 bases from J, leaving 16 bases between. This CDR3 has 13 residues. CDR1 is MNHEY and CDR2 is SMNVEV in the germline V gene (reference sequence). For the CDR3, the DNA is TGTGCCTCGGGTCGTGGGCAGACCTACGAGCAGTACTTC. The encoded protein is CASGRGQTYEQYF.

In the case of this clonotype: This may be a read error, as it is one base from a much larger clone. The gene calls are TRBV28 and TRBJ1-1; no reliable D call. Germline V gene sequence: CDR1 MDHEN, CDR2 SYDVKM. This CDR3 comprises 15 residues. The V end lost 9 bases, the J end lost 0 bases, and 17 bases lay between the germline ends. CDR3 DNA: TGTGCCAGAAGCAAACGGCGGATGATGAACACTGAAGCTTTCTTT. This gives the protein CARSKRRMMNTEAFF.

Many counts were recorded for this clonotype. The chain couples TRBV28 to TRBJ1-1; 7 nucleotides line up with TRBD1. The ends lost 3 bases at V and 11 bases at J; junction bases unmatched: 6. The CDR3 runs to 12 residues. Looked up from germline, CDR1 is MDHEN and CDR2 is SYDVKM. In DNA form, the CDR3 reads TGTGCCAGCAGTTTGGCCGGGACAGACGCTTTCTTT. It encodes CASSLAGTDAFF.

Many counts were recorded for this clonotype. The CDR3 sequence: CASSLDGRLGAFF. CDR3 DNA: TGTGCCAGCAGCTTAGATGGGAGGCTGGGAGCTTTCTTT. This chain links TRBV11-2 with TRBJ1-1; no clear D gene. V was trimmed by 0 bases and J by 10 bases, leaving 12 bases between them. The germline V gene has CDR1 SGHAT and CDR2 FQNNGV. The CDR3 is 13 residues long.

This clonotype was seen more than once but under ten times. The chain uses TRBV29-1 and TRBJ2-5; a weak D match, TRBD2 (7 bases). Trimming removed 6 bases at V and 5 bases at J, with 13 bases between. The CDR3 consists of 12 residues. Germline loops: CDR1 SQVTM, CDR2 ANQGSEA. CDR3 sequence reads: CSVFGGPETQYF. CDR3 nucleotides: TGCAGCGTCTTCGGGGGGCCGGAGACCCAGTACTTC.

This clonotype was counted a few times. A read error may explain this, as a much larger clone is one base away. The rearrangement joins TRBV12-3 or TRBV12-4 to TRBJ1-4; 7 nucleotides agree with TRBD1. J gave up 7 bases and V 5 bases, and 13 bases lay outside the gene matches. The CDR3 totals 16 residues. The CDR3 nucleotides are TGTGCCAGCAGTACCATCACAGGGGTAGGGAGTGAAAAACTGTTTTTT. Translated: CASSTITGVGSEKLFF.

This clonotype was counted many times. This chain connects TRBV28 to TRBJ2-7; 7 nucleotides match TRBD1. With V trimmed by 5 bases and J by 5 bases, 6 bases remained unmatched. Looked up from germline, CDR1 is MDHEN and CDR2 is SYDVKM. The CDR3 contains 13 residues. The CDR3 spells CASSVTGSDEQYF. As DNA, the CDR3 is TGTGCCAGCAGTGTGACAGGGTCCGACGAGCAGTACTTC.

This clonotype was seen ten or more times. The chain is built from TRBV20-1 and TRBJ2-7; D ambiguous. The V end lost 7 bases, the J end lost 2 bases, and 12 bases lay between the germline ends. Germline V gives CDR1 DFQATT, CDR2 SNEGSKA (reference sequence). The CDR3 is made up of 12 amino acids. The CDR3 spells CSGKRLTYEQYF. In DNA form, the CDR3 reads TGCAGTGGCAAGCGCCTAACCTACGAGCAGTACTTC.